The 31 T cell receptor beta chains below come from one sample, sequenced in a study of blood T cell repertoires in COVID-19. Method: immunoSEQ multiplex PCR; TCRdb's copy keeps in-frame clones and lacks some. This table has some 250,000 clones, roughly 77% appearing once. The sequencing sample was made of peripheral blood. The receptors here all came from a woman of 80 years or more with acute or convalescent COVID-19.

This chain joins TRBV18 and TRBJ2-7; 9 bases match TRBD1. The CDR3 runs 16 residues. With V trimmed by 2 bases and J by 3 bases, 8 bases remained unmatched. Germline lookup yields CDR1 KGHSH and CDR2 LQKENI. CDR3 bases: TGTGCCAGCTCACCATACCGGGACAGGGAAAACTACGAGCAGTACTTC. It translates to CASSPYRDRENYEQYF.

V is TRBV4-2 and J is TRBJ1-2; D may be TRBD1 (5 bases). The CDR3 has 15 residues. The germline V and J ends were trimmed by 0 bases and 2 bases, with 10 bases remaining between them. Germline CDR1 is LGHNA and CDR2 is YNFKEQ. The CDR3 is CASSQDDSGNYGYTF. DNA of the CDR3: TGTGCCAGCAGCCAAGATGACAGCGGGAACTATGGCTACACCTTC.

This chain joins TRBV2 and TRBJ1-2; TRBD1 matches at 9 bases. The V gene's germline CDR1 is SNHLY and CDR2 FYNNEI. The V and J ends lost 6 bases and 5 bases, in that order; junction bases with no gene match: 7. The CDR3 runs 14 residues. Here the CDR3 reads CASREQGAKYGYTF. In DNA, the CDR3 is TGTGCCAGCAGGGAACAGGGGGCGAAGTATGGCTACACCTTC.

The V gene is TRBV5-1, the J gene TRBJ2-2; TRBD2 might be the D (6 bases). CDR3 size: 16 residues. The V end was cut by 0 bases, the J end by 2 bases, with 11 bases between. CDR1 is SGHRS and CDR2 is YFSETQ in the germline V gene. The CDR3 loop reads CASSLGGARNTGELFF. Here the CDR3 DNA reads TGCGCCAGCAGCTTGGGCGGGGCTCGCAACACCGGGGAGCTGTTTTTT.

V is TRBV6-5 and J is TRBJ2-1, with 8 bases matching TRBD2. CDR1 MNHEY and CDR2 SVGAGI come from the germline V gene. After removal of 0 bases from V and 3 bases from J, the junction contained 4 bases not matched to a gene. The CDR3 contains 16 residues. The CDR3 nucleotides read TGTGCCAGCAGTTACTCGAGGCGGGGGGTCTACAATGAGCAGTTCTTC. Its protein is CASSYSRRGVYNEQFF.

The rearrangement joins TRBV5-1 to TRBJ1-2; 7 bases are shared with TRBD1. Germline V gene data show CDR1 as SGHRS and CDR2 as YFSETQ. V trimming: 0 bases; J trimming: 0 bases; junction bases outside the gene matches: 2. CDR3 size: 15 residues. The CDR3 DNA reads as TGCGCCAGCAGCTTGGGTGGGACAGCTAACTATGGCTACACCTTC. Translation gives CASSLGGTANYGYTF.

V is TRBV3-1 (or the pseudogene TRBV3-2) and J is TRBJ2-2; 14 nucleotides align to TRBD2. The CDR3 is 15 residues long. In germline, CDR1 is LGHDT, CDR2 YNNKEL (reference sequence). V lost 5 bases to trimming and J lost 8 bases; unmatched junction nucleotides: 4. The CDR3 DNA sequence: TGTGCCAGCAGCTTGGGACTAGCGGGAGTGGGGGAGCTGTTTTTT. This translates into CASSLGLAGVGELFF.

The CDR3 reads CSVAGSGSRTDTQYF. The CDR3 DNA sequence: TGCAGCGTTGCCGGCTCAGGGTCTCGCACAGATACGCAGTATTTT. The V gene is TRBV29-1, the J gene TRBJ2-3; weak D call: TRBD1 (5 bases). Between the trimmed V and J ends, which lost 4 bases and 1 base, there was a span of 15 bases. Germline V CDR1 and CDR2: SQVTM, ANQGSEA. The CDR3 sequence is 15 residues long.

The DNA for the CDR3 is TGTGCCAGCAGCAAGGGGGAGGGTAGGGGCACTGAAGCTTTCTTT. Residues: CASSKGEGRGTEAFF. The chain carries TRBV7-9 and TRBJ1-1; TRBD1 might be the D (6 bases). The CDR3 extends over 15 amino acids. Trimming stripped 5 bases from V and 4 bases from J, with 17 bases between. Germline V gives CDR1 SEHNR, CDR2 FQNEAQ (reference sequence).

Only one count was recorded for this clone. This chain connects TRBV3-1 (or the pseudogene TRBV3-2) to TRBJ2-7; 10 bases are shared with TRBD1. From germline, CDR1 is LGHDT and CDR2 YNNKEL (reference sequence). With 4 bases clipped from V and 0 bases from J, the junction kept 0 bases outside the gene matches. The CDR3 has 14 residues. CDR3 bases: TGTGCCAGCAGCCGGACAGGGGGCTCCTACGAGCAGTACTTC. Amino acid sequence: CASSRTGGSYEQYF.

This clone occurred a few times. The chain recombines TRBV30 with TRBJ1-2; 12 nucleotides line up with TRBD1. The CDR3 contains 15 residues. Germline CDR1 is GTSNPN and CDR2 is SVGIG (reference sequence). The V and J ends lost 2 bases and 4 bases, in that order; junction bases with no gene match: 5. CDR3 DNA: TGTGCCTGGAGTCCCGGGACAGGGGGCGGCTATGGCTACACCTTC. Amino acid sequence: CAWSPGTGGGYGYTF.

V gene TRBV2 combines with J gene TRBJ2-7, with D hard to call. CDR1 SNHLY and CDR2 FYNNEI come from the germline V gene. CDR3 length equals 11 residues. The V gene lost 3 bases and the J gene lost 10 bases, with 10 bases spanning the gap. CDR3 nucleotides: TGTGCCAGCAGTGACTATGTGGTCCAGTACTTC. Translated: CASSDYVVQYF.

Here the CDR3 reads CASSQPGTATEAFF. In nucleotides, the CDR3 is TGTGCCAGCAGCCAACCCGGGACTGCCACTGAAGCTTTCTTT. The V call is TRBV7-2, the J call TRBJ1-1, with a weak D call TRBD1 (5 bases). The V and J ends lost 5 bases and 4 bases respectively, with 14 bases between them. Germline lookup yields CDR1 SGHTA and CDR2 FQGNSA. The CDR3 has 14 amino acids.

The chain links TRBV7-9 to TRBJ1-2, with a possible D match to TRBD1 (5 bases). This CDR3 has 14 residues. Germline assignment: CDR1 SEHNR and CDR2 FQNEAQ (reference sequence). V was trimmed by 5 bases and J by 2 bases, leaving 12 bases between them. The CDR3 loop is CASSQGAGNYGYTF. DNA of the CDR3: TGTGCCAGCAGCCAAGGGGCAGGGAACTATGGCTACACCTTC. Full variable domain (outside the CDR3, taken from reference TRBV7-9 and TRBJ1-2): DTGVSQNPRHKITKRGQNVTFRCDPISEHNRLYWYRQTLGQGPEFLTYFQNEAQLEKSRLLSDRFSAERPKGSFSTLEIQRTEQGDSAMYLCASSQGAGNYGYTFGSGTRLTVV.

This chain connects TRBV18 to TRBJ1-2; D not resolved. This CDR3 is 16 amino acids long. CDR1 is KGHSH, CDR2 LQKENI, per germline. The V and J ends lost 4 bases and 4 bases respectively, with 19 bases between them. The CDR3: CASSRLLPASGYGYTF. The CDR3 DNA sequence: TGTGCCAGCTCACGCCTCCTACCTGCTTCGGGCTATGGCTACACCTTC.

This chain links TRBV6-5 with TRBJ2-7; D ambiguous. The CDR3 totals 15 residues. Germline V lookup: CDR1 MNHEY, CDR2 SVGAGI. V dropped 8 bases and J dropped 7 bases, with 24 bases sitting between them. In DNA, the CDR3 is TGTGCCAGCCGGATGAGTCACGGGTCTCTACGGGAGCAGTACTTC. It translates to CASRMSHGSLREQYF.

The sample holds one count of this clone. The CDR3 protein is CSVADRTIYGYTF. The CDR3 nucleotides read TGCAGCGTTGCTGACAGGACAATCTATGGCTACACCTTC. This rearrangement joins TRBV29-1 to TRBJ1-2; D is possibly TRBD1 (6 bases). The CDR3 has 13 amino acids. Trimming removed 4 bases from V and 4 bases from J, with 13 bases in between. Germline V lookup: CDR1 SQVTM, CDR2 ANQGSEA.

V gene TRBV19 combines with J gene TRBJ1-2; perhaps TRBD1 as D (6 bases). V shed 3 bases and J shed 4 bases, with 15 bases lying between them. CDR1 and CDR2 (germline): LNHDA, SQIVND (reference sequence). This CDR3 has 15 amino acids. The CDR3 DNA sequence: TGTGCCAGTAGTATTGGAGAGGGGGGGACCTATGGCTACACCTTC. Its protein is CASSIGEGGTYGYTF.

V usage is TRBV27 and J usage is TRBJ2-1; unclear D gene. The CDR3 has 14 residues. The V gene's germline CDR1 is MNHEY and CDR2 SMNVEV (reference sequence). Deletions cut 7 bases from V and 1 base from J, with 11 bases between. The CDR3 loop reads CASKLGSSYNEQFF. In nucleotides, the CDR3 is TGTGCCAGCAAACTCGGTAGTTCCTACAATGAGCAGTTCTTC.

The chain couples TRBV24-1 to TRBJ2-1, with 7 bases aligning to TRBD2. There are 15 residues in the CDR3. Germline lookup yields CDR1 KGHDR and CDR2 SFDVKD. The V segment lost 6 bases and the J segment 6 bases; nucleotides outside the gene matches: 10. The CDR3 region has the DNA TGTGCCACCAGTCGGGCGGGAGCAGGAATCAATGAGCAGTTCTTC. Protein sequence: CATSRAGAGINEQFF.

This sequence joins TRBV6-5 and TRBJ1-1; a weak D match, TRBD1 (5 bases). This CDR3 has 15 residues. V shed 0 bases and J shed 4 bases, with 12 bases lying between them. In germline, CDR1 is MNHEY, CDR2 SVGAGI. The CDR3 region is CASSYSAGGFTEAFF. CDR3 in DNA: TGTGCCAGCAGTTACTCAGCCGGGGGGTTCACTGAAGCTTTCTTT.

V and J are TRBV4-3 and TRBJ1-3, with D perhaps TRBD1 (5 bases). Germline-derived CDR1 and CDR2 are LGHNA and YSLEER. The germline V and J ends were trimmed by 0 bases and 2 bases, with 8 bases remaining between them. The CDR3 runs 15 residues. The CDR3 loop is CASSQESRAGNTIYF. CDR3 DNA sequence: TGCGCCAGCAGCCAAGAGAGCAGGGCTGGAAACACCATATATTTT.

CDR3 sequence reads: CASRQPGLSTDTQYF. In DNA, the CDR3 is TGTGCCAGCAGGCAACCGGGACTAAGCACAGATACGCAGTATTTT. This sequence joins TRBV27 and TRBJ2-3; 7 positions match TRBD2. Germline assignment: CDR1 MNHEY and CDR2 SMNVEV (reference sequence). The length of the CDR3 is 15 residues. J lost 0 bases, V lost 6 bases, and 6 bases had no gene match.

The chain employs TRBV30 and TRBJ1-3; no reliable D call. The CDR3 is made up of 16 amino acids. Trimming cost V 3 bases and J 2 bases, with 17 bases left between them. CDR1 GTSNPN and CDR2 SVGIG come from the germline V gene (reference sequence). For the CDR3, the DNA is TGTGCCTGGAGGTACGGAGACCTGCTGACTGGAAACACCATATATTTT. Translated: CAWRYGDLLTGNTIYF. Looking up the rest from reference TRBV30 and TRBJ1-3 gives the full variable domain: SQTIHQWPATLVQPVGSPLSLECTVEGTSNPNLYWYRQAAGRGLQLLFYSVGIGQISSEVPQNLSASRPQDRQFILSSKKLLLSDSGFYLCAWRYGDLLTGNTIYFGEGSWLTVV.

The J gene is TRBJ2-1, the V gene TRBV7-6, with TRBD1 matching 7 bases. The CDR3 runs 14 residues. V was pared by 5 bases and J by 8 bases, with 9 bases of the junction left unmatched. Germline CDR1 reads SGHVS; CDR2 reads FNYEAQ. The CDR3 coding sequence is TGTGCCAGCAGCCTACAAACAGGGGTTCATGAGCAGTTCTTC. Protein product: CASSLQTGVHEQFF.

The chain recombines TRBV6-2 or TRBV6-3 with TRBJ1-2; D gene ambiguous. Germline V gene lookup returns CDR1 MNHEY and CDR2 SVGEGT. This CDR3 region has 15 residues. V was trimmed by 0 bases and J by 0 bases, leaving 8 bases between them. Here the CDR3 DNA reads TGTGCCAGCAGTTACTCTCAGAGGTCTAACTATGGCTACACCTTC. This sequence encodes CASSYSQRSNYGYTF.

This chain uses TRBV18 with TRBJ2-5; 7 positions agree with TRBD1. CDR3 size: 16 residues. The ends lost 3 bases at V and 10 bases at J; junction bases unmatched: 17. CDR1 KGHSH and CDR2 LQKENI come from the germline V gene. CDR3 nucleotides: TGTGCCAGCTCACCCACCTCTGCACCGACAGGGAGTCTCCAGTACTTC. It encodes CASSPTSAPTGSLQYF.

The rearrangement links TRBV3-1 (or the pseudogene TRBV3-2) to TRBJ1-1, with a possible D match to TRBD1 (6 bases). The CDR3 is 13 residues long. The germline V and J ends were trimmed by 9 bases and 1 base, with 12 bases remaining between them. Germline values: CDR1 LGHDT, CDR2 YNNKEL (reference sequence). The CDR3 DNA reads as TGTGCCAGTTGTTCAGGGGCGAACACTGAAGCTTTCTTT. Translating it yields CASCSGANTEAFF.

The chain is built from TRBV28 and TRBJ2-1, with 12 nucleotides matching TRBD1. The CDR3 sequence is 16 residues long. Trimming took 4 bases from V and 9 from J; bases not matched to a gene: 10. The germline V gene encodes CDR1 MDHEN and CDR2 SYDVKM. The CDR3 is CASSWSGTGGRGEQFF. CDR3 sequence (DNA): TGTGCCAGCAGTTGGTCCGGGACAGGGGGCCGAGGTGAGCAGTTCTTC.

The chain is built from TRBV3-1 (or the pseudogene TRBV3-2) and TRBJ1-3; D may be TRBD1 (5 bases). Germline lookup yields CDR1 LGHDT and CDR2 YNNKEL (reference sequence). The CDR3 has 13 residues. V lost 4 bases to trimming and J lost 4 bases, with 8 bases between them. This chain's CDR3 is CASSRSGGNTIYF. The CDR3, as DNA: TGTGCCAGCAGCCGGTCAGGGGGAAACACCATATATTTT.

The gene calls are TRBV5-1 and TRBJ2-2; weak D call: TRBD1 (5 bases). The V end was cut by 6 bases, the J end by 4 bases, with 10 bases between. This CDR3 comprises 13 residues. Germline values: CDR1 SGHRS, CDR2 YFSETQ. The CDR3 DNA reads TGCGCCAGCACGAGACAGCTCACCGGGGAGCTGTTTTTT. Amino acid sequence: CASTRQLTGELFF.